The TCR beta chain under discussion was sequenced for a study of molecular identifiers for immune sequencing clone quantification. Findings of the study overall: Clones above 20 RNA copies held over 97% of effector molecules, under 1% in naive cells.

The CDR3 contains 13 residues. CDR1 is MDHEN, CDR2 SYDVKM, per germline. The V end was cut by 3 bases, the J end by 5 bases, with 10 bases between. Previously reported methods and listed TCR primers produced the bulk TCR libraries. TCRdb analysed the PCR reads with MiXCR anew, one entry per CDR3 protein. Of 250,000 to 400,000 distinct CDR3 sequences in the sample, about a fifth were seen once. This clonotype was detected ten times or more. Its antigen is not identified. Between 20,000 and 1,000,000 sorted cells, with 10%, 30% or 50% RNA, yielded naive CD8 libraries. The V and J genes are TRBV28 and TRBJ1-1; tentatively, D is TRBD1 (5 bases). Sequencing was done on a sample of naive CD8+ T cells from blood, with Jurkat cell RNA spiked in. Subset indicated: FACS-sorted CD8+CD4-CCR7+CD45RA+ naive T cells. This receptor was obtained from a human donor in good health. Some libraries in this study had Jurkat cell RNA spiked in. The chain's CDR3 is CASSFGGSTEAFF. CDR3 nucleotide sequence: TGTGCCAGCAGTTTTGGGGGGTCAACTGAAGCTTTCTTT.